The 5 T cell receptor beta chains below come from one sample, sequenced in a study of T cell repertoires and HLA-DP antigens. Using immunoSEQ multiplex PCR, the repertoire was profiled, and TCRdb retains in-frame clones only, with some absent. Of around 110,000 clones in the sample, roughly 92% are singletons; the top ten hold 0.25% to 0.3%. The antigens for these receptors are not known. Sequencing was performed on CD4+ T cells from PBMCs. Receptors originate from a woman younger than 35 in good health and CMV-seronegative.

The rearrangement links TRBV6-1 to TRBJ1-2; 7 bases are shared with TRBD1. The CDR3 is made up of 14 amino acids. V dropped 2 bases and J dropped 5; count of bases not matched to a gene: 5. Per germline, CDR1 MNHNS and CDR2 SASEGT. The CDR3 here is CASSERSGGYGYTF. The DNA for the CDR3 is TGTGCCAGCAGTGAACGGTCAGGGGGTTATGGCTACACCTTC.

V and J are TRBV19 and TRBJ1-3; D is undetermined. V dropped 5 bases and J dropped 0 bases, with 5 bases sitting between them. Per germline, CDR1 LNHDA and CDR2 SQIVND (reference sequence). The CDR3 is 13 residues long. This CDR3 is CASSGSSGNTIYF. In DNA, the CDR3 is TGTGCCAGTAGTGGGAGCTCTGGAAACACCATATATTTT.

V and J are TRBV11-1 and TRBJ2-7; D is uncertain. CDR1 is SGHAT and CDR2 is FQDESV in the germline V gene (reference sequence). V was trimmed by 2 bases and J by 2 bases, leaving 13 bases between them. The CDR3 totals 15 residues. This chain's CDR3 is CASSLSGQPTYEQYV. Here the CDR3 DNA reads TGTGCCAGCAGCTTAAGTGGGCAGCCTACCTACGAGCAGTACGTC.

The chain has TRBV7-6 and TRBJ1-2; TRBD1 is a possible D gene (5 bases). V shed 1 base and J shed 8 bases, with 11 bases lying between them. The CDR3 consists of 13 residues. Germline lookup yields CDR1 SGHVS and CDR2 FNYEAQ. DNA of the CDR3: TGTGCCAGCAGCTTAGTGGGGGGTGGAGGCTACACCTTC. Translating gives CASSLVGGGGYTF.

V usage is TRBV20-1 and J usage is TRBJ1-5; D unresolved. With 2 bases removed from V and 13 bases from J, the gap between germline ends came to 12 bases. This CDR3 region has 11 residues. The V gene's germline CDR1 is DFQATT and CDR2 SNEGSKA (reference sequence). The CDR3 DNA reads as TGCAGTGCTAGACTGGGAGTAAAACAGCATTTT. This sequence encodes CSARLGVKQHF.